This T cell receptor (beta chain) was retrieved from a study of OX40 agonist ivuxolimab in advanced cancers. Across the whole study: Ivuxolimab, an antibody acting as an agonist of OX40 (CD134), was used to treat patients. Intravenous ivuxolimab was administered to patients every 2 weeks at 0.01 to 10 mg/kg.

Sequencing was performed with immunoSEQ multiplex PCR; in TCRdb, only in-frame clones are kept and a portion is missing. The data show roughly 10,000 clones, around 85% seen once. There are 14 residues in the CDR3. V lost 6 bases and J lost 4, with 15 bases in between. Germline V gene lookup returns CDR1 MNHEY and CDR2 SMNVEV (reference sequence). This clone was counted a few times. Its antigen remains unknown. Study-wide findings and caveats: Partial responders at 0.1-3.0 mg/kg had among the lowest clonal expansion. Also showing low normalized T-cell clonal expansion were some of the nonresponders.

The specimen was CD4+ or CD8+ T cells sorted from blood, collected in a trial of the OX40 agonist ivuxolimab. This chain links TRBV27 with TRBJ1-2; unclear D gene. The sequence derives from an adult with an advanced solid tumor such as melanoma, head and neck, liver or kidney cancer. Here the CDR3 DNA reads TGTGCCAGCAGCCCGGGAGGTCAGTCCTATGGCTACACCTTC. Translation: CASSPGGQSYGYTF.